The sequence of this TCR beta chain was determined in a study of molecular identifiers for immune sequencing clone quantification. Study overall: With replicates, the RNA of about 20,000 or 100,000 naive CD8 cells was split five ways and four were sequenced.

The CDR3 is 12 residues long. V was trimmed by 4 bases and J by 3 bases, leaving 10 bases between them. The germline V gene has CDR1 SQVTM and CDR2 ANQGSEA. It was from around 18,000 to 910,000 sorted cells, with 10%, 30% or 50% RNA, that naive CD8 libraries came. Naive CD8 T cells were sorted, and the gate applied was CD8+CD4-CCR7+CD45RA+. Preparation of the bulk TCR libraries relied on previously described methods and listed TCR primers. One entry per CDR3 protein, called by TCRdb with MiXCR from the PCR reads. The sample lists approximately 670,000 distinct CDR3 sequences, about 20% occurring once.

The TCR comes from a human donor in good health. Some libraries in this study had Jurkat cell RNA spiked in. This chain connects TRBV29-1 to TRBJ2-7; no reliable D call. Sequencing used naive CD8+ T cells from blood, with Jurkat cell RNA spiked in. Subset indicated: FACS-sorted CD8+CD4-CCR7+CD45RA+ naive T cells. In nucleotides, the CDR3 is TGCAGCGTTGTTGCGGACCACTACGAGCAGTACTTC. Its protein product is CSVVADHYEQYF.